Presented here are 6 T cell receptor beta chains from one specimen sequenced in a study of blood T cell repertoires in COVID-19. TCRdb keeps only in-frame clones here, not all; method: immunoSEQ multiplex PCR. In the table there are around 140,000 clones, 81% of which are singletons. What was sequenced was peripheral blood. These receptors were taken from a human donor in a cohort sampled during active COVID-19.

The chain recombines TRBV28 with TRBJ1-2, with TRBD1 matching 9 bases. Germline V gene sequence: CDR1 MDHEN, CDR2 SYDVKM. The CDR3 has 15 amino acids. The trim removed 6 bases at V and 0 bases at J, leaving 5 bases unmatched. CDR3 bases: TGTGCCAGCAGGGGACAGGGCAGACCTAACTATGGCTACACCTTC. It codes for CASRGQGRPNYGYTF.

CDR3 loop: CASSTIHLFEQYF. The DNA of the CDR3 is TGTGCCAGTAGTACGATACACCTCTTCGAGCAGTACTTC. The gene calls are TRBV19 and TRBJ2-7, with no clear D. The germline V and J ends were trimmed by 4 bases and 6 bases, with 13 bases remaining between them. CDR3 size: 13 residues. The germline CDR1 and CDR2 sequences are LNHDA and SQIVND (reference sequence).

In this sample, this clone turned up once. The rearrangement uses TRBV6-5 and TRBJ2-7; the D gene is possibly TRBD1 (5 bases). Trimming shortened V by 0 bases and J by 4 bases, and 13 bases separated the two germline ends. The CDR3 has 15 residues. Germline assignment: CDR1 MNHEY and CDR2 SVGAGI. The CDR3 reads CASSYSAGNPYEQYF. CDR3 DNA: TGTGCCAGCAGTTACTCGGCAGGGAACCCTTACGAGCAGTACTTC.

This chain joins TRBV18 and TRBJ2-7; D gene uncertain. The V end lost 5 bases, the J end lost 4 bases, and 9 bases lay between the germline ends. The CDR3 contains 12 residues. Germline CDR1 is KGHSH and CDR2 is LQKENI. The CDR3 bases are TGTGCCAGCTCAACTAACTCGTACGAGCAGTACTTC. Residues: CASSTNSYEQYF. Together with reference TRBV18 and TRBJ2-7, the CDR3 gives the full variable domain: NAGVMQNPRHLVRRRGQEARLRCSPMKGHSHVYWYRQLPEEGLKFMVYLQKENIIDESGMPKERFSAEFPKEGPSILRIQQVVRGDSAAYFCASSTNSYEQYFGPGTRLTVT.

The V and J genes are TRBV5-1 and TRBJ1-1, with D possibly matching TRBD1 (5 bases). The CDR3 is 14 residues long. The V and J ends lost 4 bases and 1 base respectively, with 11 bases between them. Germline V CDR1 and CDR2: SGHRS, YFSETQ. Here the CDR3 reads CASSTMDTNTEAFF. The DNA of the CDR3 is TGCGCCAGCAGCACCATGGACACGAACACTGAAGCTTTCTTT.

CDR3 bases: TGTGCCAGCTCACCGGGACAGGGGATTCCCCAGCATTTT. Protein sequence: CASSPGQGIPQHF. The chain carries TRBV18 and TRBJ1-5; the match to TRBD1 covers 10 bases. The length of the CDR3 is 13 residues. V lost 3 bases, J lost 10 bases, and 3 bases stayed unmatched. Germline V gene lookup returns CDR1 KGHSH and CDR2 LQKENI.